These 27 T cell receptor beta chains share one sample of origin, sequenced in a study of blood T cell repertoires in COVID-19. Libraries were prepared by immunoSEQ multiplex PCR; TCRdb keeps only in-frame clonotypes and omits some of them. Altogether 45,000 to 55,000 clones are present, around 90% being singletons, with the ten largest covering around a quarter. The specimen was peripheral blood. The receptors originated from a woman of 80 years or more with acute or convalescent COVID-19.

The CDR3 region is CASRQLGTGYNEQFF. Written as DNA, the CDR3 is TGTGCCAGCAGGCAGTTAGGGACAGGATACAATGAGCAGTTCTTC. The V call is TRBV5-6, the J call TRBJ2-1, with TRBD1 matching 8 bases. This CDR3 contains 15 residues. J was trimmed by 4 bases and V by 5 bases; bases with no gene match: 8. Germline V gene lookup returns CDR1 SGHDT and CDR2 YYEEEE.

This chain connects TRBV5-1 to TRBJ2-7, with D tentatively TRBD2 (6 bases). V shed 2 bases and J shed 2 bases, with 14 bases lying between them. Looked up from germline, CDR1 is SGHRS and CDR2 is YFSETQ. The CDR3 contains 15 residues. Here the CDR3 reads CASSLDGGAAYEQYF. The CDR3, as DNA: TGCGCCAGCAGCTTAGACGGGGGAGCGGCCTACGAGCAGTACTTC.

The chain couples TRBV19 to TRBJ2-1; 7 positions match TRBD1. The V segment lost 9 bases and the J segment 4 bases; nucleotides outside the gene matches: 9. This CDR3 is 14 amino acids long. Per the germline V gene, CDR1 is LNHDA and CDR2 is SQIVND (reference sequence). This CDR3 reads CASSPGGVYNEQFF. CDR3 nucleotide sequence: TGTGCCAGCTCCCCAGGGGGAGTATACAATGAGCAGTTCTTC.

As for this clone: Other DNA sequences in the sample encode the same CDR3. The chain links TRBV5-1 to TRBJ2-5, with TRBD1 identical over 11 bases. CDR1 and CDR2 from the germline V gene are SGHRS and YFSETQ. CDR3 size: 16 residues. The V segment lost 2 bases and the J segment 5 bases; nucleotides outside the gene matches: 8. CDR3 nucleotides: TGCGCCAGCAGCTTCTTAGGACAGGGGGCCCGCGAGACCCAGTACTTC. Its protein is CASSFLGQGARETQYF.

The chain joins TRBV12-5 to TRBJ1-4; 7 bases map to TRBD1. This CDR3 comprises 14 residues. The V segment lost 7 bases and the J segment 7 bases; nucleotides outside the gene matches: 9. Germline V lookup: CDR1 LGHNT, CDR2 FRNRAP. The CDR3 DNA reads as TGTGCTAGTGCCCCTCCGGGACAGCCTGAAAAACTGTTTTTT. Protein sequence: CASAPPGQPEKLFF.

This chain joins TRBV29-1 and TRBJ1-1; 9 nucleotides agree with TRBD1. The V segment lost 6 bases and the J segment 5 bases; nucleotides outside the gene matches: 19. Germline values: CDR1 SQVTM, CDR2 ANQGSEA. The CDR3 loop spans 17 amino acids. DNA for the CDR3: TGCAGCGTCCCGATGGGGACAGGGAAGGAAGGGTCGACTGAAGCTTTCTTT. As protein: CSVPMGTGKEGSTEAFF.

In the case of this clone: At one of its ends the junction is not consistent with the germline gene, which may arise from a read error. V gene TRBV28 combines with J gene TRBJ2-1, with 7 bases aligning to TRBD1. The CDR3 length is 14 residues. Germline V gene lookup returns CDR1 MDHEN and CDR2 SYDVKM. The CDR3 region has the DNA TGCGCAACCTTCGGGTGGGACAGAGAGCTCCTGAGGTTCTTC. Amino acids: CATFGWDRELLRFF. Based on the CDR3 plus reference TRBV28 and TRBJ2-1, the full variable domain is DVKVTQSSRYLVKRTGEKVFLECVQDMDHENMFWYRQDPGLGLRLIYFSYDVKMKEKGDIPEGYSVSREKKERFSLILESASTNQTSMYLCATFGWDRELLRFFGPGTRLTVL.

This CDR3 is CASSHSPAGAYNEQFF. The CDR3 nucleotides are TGTGCCAGCAGCCATAGCCCAGCGGGGGCCTACAATGAGCAGTTCTTC. The chain has TRBV7-6 and TRBJ2-1; 8 nucleotides agree with TRBD2. CDR3 length equals 16 residues. CDR1 is SGHVS and CDR2 is FNYEAQ in the germline V gene. V was clipped by 5 bases and J by 2 bases; unmatched bases: 8.

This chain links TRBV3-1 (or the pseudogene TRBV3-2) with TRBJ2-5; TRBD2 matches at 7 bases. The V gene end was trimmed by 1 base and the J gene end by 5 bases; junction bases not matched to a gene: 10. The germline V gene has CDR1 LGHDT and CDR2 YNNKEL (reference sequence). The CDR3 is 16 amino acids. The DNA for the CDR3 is TGTGCCAGCAGCCAAGGGTGGCGGGGGACCGGGGAGACCCAGTACTTC. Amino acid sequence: CASSQGWRGTGETQYF.

CDR3 amino acids: CAISESRTEAFF. The CDR3 DNA reads as TGTGCCATCAGTGAGTCGAGGACTGAAGCTTTCTTT. The chain employs TRBV10-3 and TRBJ1-1, with D uncertain. This CDR3 has 12 residues. Trimming took 0 bases from V and 5 from J, leaving 4 bases between them. In germline, CDR1 is ENHRY, CDR2 SYGVKD.

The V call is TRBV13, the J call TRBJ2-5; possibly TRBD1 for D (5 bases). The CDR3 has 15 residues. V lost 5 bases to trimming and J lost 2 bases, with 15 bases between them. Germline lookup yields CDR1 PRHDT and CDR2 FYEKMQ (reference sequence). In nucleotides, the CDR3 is TGTGCCAGCAGCCGGACCCGACAGCCGCAAGAGACCCAGTACTTC. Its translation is CASSRTRQPQETQYF. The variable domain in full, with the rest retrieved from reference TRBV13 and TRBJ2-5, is AAGVIQSPRHLIKEKRETATLKCYPIPRHDTVYWYQQGPGQDPQFLISFYEKMQSDKGSIPDRFSAQQFSDYHSELNMSSLELGDSALYFCASSRTRQPQETQYFGPGTRLLVL.

CDR3: CASSLVAGKETQYF. CDR3 DNA: TGCGCCAGCAGCTTGGTGGCGGGGAAAGAGACCCAGTACTTC. The rearrangement joins TRBV5-1 to TRBJ2-5, with D perhaps TRBD2 (6 bases). The germline V gene encodes CDR1 SGHRS and CDR2 YFSETQ. Trimming cost V 0 bases and J 3 bases, with 9 bases left between them. The length of the CDR3 is 14 residues. Full variable domain (missing parts from reference TRBV5-1 and TRBJ2-5): KAGVTQTPRYLIKTRGQQVTLSCSPISGHRSVSWYQQTPGQGLQFLFEYFSETQRNKGNFPGRFSGRQFSNSRSEMNVSTLELGDSALYLCASSLVAGKETQYFGPGTRLLVL.

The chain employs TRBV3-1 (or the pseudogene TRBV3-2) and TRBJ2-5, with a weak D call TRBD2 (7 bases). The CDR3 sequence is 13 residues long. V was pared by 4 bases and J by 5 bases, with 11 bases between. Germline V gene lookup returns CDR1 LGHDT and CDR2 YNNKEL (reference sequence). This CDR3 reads CASSRGGRETQYF. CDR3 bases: TGTGCCAGCAGCCGGGGGGGCCGCGAGACCCAGTACTTC.

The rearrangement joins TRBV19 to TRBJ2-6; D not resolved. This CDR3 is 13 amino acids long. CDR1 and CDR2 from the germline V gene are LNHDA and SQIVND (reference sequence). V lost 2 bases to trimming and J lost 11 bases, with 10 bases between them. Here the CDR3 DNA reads TGTGCCAGTAGTATAACCCCACAAGACGTCCTGACTTTC. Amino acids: CASSITPQDVLTF.

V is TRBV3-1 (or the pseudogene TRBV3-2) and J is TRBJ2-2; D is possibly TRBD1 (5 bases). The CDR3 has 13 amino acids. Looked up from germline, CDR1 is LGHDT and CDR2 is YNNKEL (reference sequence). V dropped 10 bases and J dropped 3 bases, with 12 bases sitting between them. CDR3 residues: CATRQSYTGELFF. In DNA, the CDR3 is TGTGCCACTAGACAGTCGTACACCGGGGAGCTGTTTTTT.

The CDR3 nucleotides read TGTGCCAGCAGTTTACTGGGTAGCGACAACACCGGGGAGCTGTTTTTT. Its translation is CASSLLGSDNTGELFF. The chain has TRBV27 and TRBJ2-2; the D gene is possibly TRBD2 (5 bases). The germline V gene has CDR1 MNHEY and CDR2 SMNVEV (reference sequence). V was shortened by 2 bases and J by 2 bases, with 12 bases between the two germline ends. The CDR3 runs 16 residues.

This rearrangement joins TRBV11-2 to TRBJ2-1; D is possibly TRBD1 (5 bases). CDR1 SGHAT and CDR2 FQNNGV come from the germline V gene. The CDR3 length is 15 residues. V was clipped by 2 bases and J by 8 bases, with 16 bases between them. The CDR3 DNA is TGTGCCAGCAGCTTACAGGGTAGGGGTAGGGATGAGCAGTTCTTC. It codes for CASSLQGRGRDEQFF.

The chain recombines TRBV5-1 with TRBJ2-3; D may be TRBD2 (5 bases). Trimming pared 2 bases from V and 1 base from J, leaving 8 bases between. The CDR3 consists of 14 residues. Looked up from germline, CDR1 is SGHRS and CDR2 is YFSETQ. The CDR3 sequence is CASSLRGGTDTQYF. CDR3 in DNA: TGCGCCAGCAGCTTACGGGGAGGCACAGATACGCAGTATTTT.

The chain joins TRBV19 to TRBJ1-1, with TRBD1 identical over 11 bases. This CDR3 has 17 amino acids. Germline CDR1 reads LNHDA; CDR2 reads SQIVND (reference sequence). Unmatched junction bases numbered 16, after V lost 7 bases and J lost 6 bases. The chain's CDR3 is CASKYRTGGAEGAEAFF. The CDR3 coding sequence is TGTGCCAGTAAGTACCGGACAGGGGGCGCAGAGGGAGCTGAAGCTTTCTTT.

CDR3 amino acids: CASSLRGPGELFF. CDR3 nucleotides: TGTGCCAGCAGTTTAAGGGGCCCCGGGGAGCTGTTTTTT. The chain employs TRBV27 and TRBJ2-2; TRBD1 is a possible D gene (5 bases). The V end lost 2 bases, the J end lost 6 bases, and 7 bases lay between the germline ends. Germline lookup yields CDR1 MNHEY and CDR2 SMNVEV (reference sequence). The CDR3 totals 13 residues.

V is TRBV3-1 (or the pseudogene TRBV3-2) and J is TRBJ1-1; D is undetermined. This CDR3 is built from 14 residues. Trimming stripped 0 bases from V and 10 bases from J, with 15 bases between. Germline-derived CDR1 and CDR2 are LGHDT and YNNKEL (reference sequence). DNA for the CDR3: TGTGCCAGCAGCCAAGATTTGCTTAGCCAGAGAGCTTTCTTT. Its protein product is CASSQDLLSQRAFF.

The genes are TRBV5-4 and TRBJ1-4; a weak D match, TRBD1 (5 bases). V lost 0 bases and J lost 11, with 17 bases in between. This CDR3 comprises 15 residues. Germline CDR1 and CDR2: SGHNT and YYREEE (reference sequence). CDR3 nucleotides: TGTGCCAGCAGCTTGGCTGGCAGGGTCTCGAGTAAACTGTTTTTT. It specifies CASSLAGRVSSKLFF.

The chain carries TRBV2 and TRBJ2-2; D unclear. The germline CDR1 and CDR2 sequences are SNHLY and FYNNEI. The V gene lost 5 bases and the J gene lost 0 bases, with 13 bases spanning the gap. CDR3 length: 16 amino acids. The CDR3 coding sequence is TGTGCCAGCAGTCCTAGGCGTCCAGCGAACACCGGGGAGCTGTTTTTT. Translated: CASSPRRPANTGELFF.

CDR3 coding DNA: TGCAGCGTTGTGGTGGGGGCCACTGAAGCTTTCTTT. This translates into CSVVVGATEAFF. The chain couples TRBV29-1 to TRBJ1-1, with D maybe TRBD1 (6 bases). The CDR3 contains 12 residues. Trimming shortened V by 4 bases and J by 4 bases, and 10 bases separated the two germline ends. Germline V gene lookup returns CDR1 SQVTM and CDR2 ANQGSEA.

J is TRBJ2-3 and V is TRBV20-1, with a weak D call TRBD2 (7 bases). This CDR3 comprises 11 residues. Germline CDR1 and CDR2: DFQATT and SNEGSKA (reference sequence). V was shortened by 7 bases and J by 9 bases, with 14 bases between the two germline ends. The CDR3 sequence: CSGKGGPTQYF. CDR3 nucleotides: TGCAGTGGCAAGGGGGGGCCAACGCAGTATTTT.

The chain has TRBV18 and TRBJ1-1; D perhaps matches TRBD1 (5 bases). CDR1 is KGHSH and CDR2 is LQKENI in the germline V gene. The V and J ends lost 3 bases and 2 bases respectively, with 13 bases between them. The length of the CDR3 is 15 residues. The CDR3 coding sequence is TGTGCCAGCTCACCCAACGGGGGGTTCAACACTGAAGCTTTCTTT. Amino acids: CASSPNGGFNTEAFF.

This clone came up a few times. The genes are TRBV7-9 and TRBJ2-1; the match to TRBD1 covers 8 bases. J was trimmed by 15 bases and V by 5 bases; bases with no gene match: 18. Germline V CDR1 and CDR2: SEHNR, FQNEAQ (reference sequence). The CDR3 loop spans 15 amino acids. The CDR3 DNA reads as TGTGCCAGCAGCCCGGACGACAGGGGACCCGATATCTGGTTCTTC. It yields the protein CASSPDDRGPDIWFF.